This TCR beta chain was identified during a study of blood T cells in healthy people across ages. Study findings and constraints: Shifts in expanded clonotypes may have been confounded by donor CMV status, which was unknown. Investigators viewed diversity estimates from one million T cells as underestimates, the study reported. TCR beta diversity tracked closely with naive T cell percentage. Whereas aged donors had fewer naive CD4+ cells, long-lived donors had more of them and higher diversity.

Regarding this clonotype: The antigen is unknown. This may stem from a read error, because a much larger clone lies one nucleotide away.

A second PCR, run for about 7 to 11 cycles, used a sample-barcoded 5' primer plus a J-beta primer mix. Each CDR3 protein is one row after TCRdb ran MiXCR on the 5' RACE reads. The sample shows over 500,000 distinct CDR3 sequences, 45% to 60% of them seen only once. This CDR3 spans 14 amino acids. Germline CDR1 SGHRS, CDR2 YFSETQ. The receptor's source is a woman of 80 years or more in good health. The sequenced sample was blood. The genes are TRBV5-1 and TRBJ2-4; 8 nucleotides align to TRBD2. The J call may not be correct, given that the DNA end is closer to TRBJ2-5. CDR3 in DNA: TGCGCCAGCAGTTACAGAGCGGGAGAAGAGACCCAGTACTTC. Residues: CASSYRAGEETQYF.